This T cell receptor beta chain was sequenced in a study of cytomegalovirus exposure and HLA in healthy donors. The PCR was carried out with 60 Vbeta primers and 13 Jbeta primers. Sequencing was performed with immunoSEQ multiplex PCR; in TCRdb, only in-frame clones are kept and a portion is missing. Counted here are about 110,000 clones, approximately 15% occurring once; the ten biggest clones make up under 2.5%. Germline CDR1 SQVTM, CDR2 ANQGSEA. The CDR3 sequence is 14 residues long. V dropped 5 bases and J dropped 1 base, with 14 bases sitting between them. Study-level points and caveats: Later work found most CMV-associated TCR beta chains apparently HLA-restricted.

With respect to this clone: Antigen: not known.

The source material was PBMCs. The TCR comes from a woman aged 18-29 years in good health and CMV-seronegative. This sequence joins TRBV29-1 and TRBJ1-1, with D unclear. CDR3 in amino acids: CSVRGLRQNTEAFF. In nucleotides, the CDR3 is TGCAGCGTTCGGGGATTGAGACAGAACACTGAAGCTTTCTTT.